Presented here are 26 T cell receptor beta chains from one specimen sequenced in a study of cytomegalovirus exposure and HLA in healthy donors. Both 60 Vbeta primers and 13 Jbeta primers went into the PCR. Clones were sequenced by immunoSEQ multiplex PCR, and TCRdb holds only the in-frame ones, with some missing. The data hold about 230,000 clones, with approximately 87% observed a single time. Sequencing was performed on PBMCs. The receptors were gathered from a human donor in good health.

V usage is TRBV5-4 and J usage is TRBJ2-5, with 8 bases aligning to TRBD2. Trimming cost V 4 bases and J 2 bases; bases outside gene matches: 4. Germline V gene lookup returns CDR1 SGHNT and CDR2 YYREEE (reference sequence). This CDR3 comprises 14 residues. The CDR3 sequence: CASSVSGRQETQYF. CDR3 DNA sequence: TGTGCCAGCAGCGTGAGCGGGAGACAAGAGACCCAGTACTTC.

The chain has TRBV9 and TRBJ2-1; D unresolved. Trimming left V 4 bases short and J 0 bases short, with 11 bases between. The CDR3 has 15 residues. The V gene's germline CDR1 is SGDLS and CDR2 YYNGEE. CDR3 DNA sequence: TGTGCCAGCAGCCCGAGACTCAGCTCCTACAATGAGCAGTTCTTC. This translates into CASSPRLSSYNEQFF.

In its sample, this clone was seen a few times. The chain uses TRBV9 and TRBJ2-7, with D maybe TRBD2 (6 bases). CDR1 and CDR2 from the germline V gene are SGDLS and YYNGEE. The CDR3 runs to 14 residues. V was clipped by 4 bases and J by 0 bases, with 11 bases between them. CDR3: CASSPTGSSYEQYF. The CDR3 nucleotides read TGTGCCAGCAGCCCGACCGGGAGCTCCTACGAGCAGTACTTC.

For this clone: The same CDR3 also results from other DNA sequences found in this sample. The V call is TRBV5-1, the J call TRBJ2-7; D is uncertain. The CDR3 has 14 amino acids. CDR1 and CDR2 (germline): SGHRS, YFSETQ. Trimming shortened V by 0 bases and J by 2 bases, and 9 bases separated the two germline ends. The CDR3 bases are TGCGCCAGCAGCTTGGCATCAGGAACCTACGAGCAGTACTTC. It codes for CASSLASGTYEQYF. The complete variable domain, with remaining parts taken from reference TRBV5-1 and TRBJ2-7, reads KAGVTQTPRYLIKTRGQQVTLSCSPISGHRSVSWYQQTPGQGLQFLFEYFSETQRNKGNFPGRFSGRQFSNSRSEMNVSTLELGDSALYLCASSLASGTYEQYFGPGTRLTVT.

V is TRBV10-3 and J is TRBJ2-6, with a possible D match to TRBD1 (7 bases). V was clipped by 4 bases and J by 4 bases, with 20 bases between them. This CDR3 is 18 amino acids long. The germline CDR1 and CDR2 sequences are ENHRY and SYGVKD. This CDR3 reads CAISGVQGGSAGANVLTF. DNA for the CDR3: TGTGCCATCAGTGGCGTTCAGGGGGGATCGGCGGGGGCCAACGTCCTGACTTTC.

Comments on this clone: Distinct nucleotide sequences in the sample also encode this CDR3. The chain couples TRBV20-1 to TRBJ1-2; D not certain. Germline CDR1 reads DFQATT; CDR2 reads SNEGSKA (reference sequence). The length of the CDR3 is 11 residues. V was clipped by 6 bases and J by 0 bases, with 5 bases between them. CDR3 protein: CSASSNYGYTF. CDR3 DNA sequence: TGCAGTGCATCGTCTAACTATGGCTACACCTTC.

The V gene is TRBV6-6, the J gene TRBJ2-3, with 10 bases fitting TRBD1. CDR1 is MNHNY, CDR2 SVGAGI, per germline (reference sequence). CDR3 size: 15 residues. V lost 6 bases, J lost 4 bases, and 7 bases stayed unmatched. The CDR3 coding sequence is TGTGCCAGCAGCGAGGGACAGGGGAGTGCAGATACGCAGTATTTT. Translation: CASSEGQGSADTQYF.

The rearrangement joins TRBV7-3 to TRBJ2-3; D ambiguous. V dropped 5 bases and J dropped 0 bases, with 6 bases sitting between them. CDR3 length: 13 amino acids. Germline lookup yields CDR1 SGHTA and CDR2 FQGTGA. The DNA of the CDR3 is TGTGCCAGCAGCGCCACTAGCACAGATACGCAGTATTTT. Translating it yields CASSATSTDTQYF.

The chain carries TRBV10-3 and TRBJ1-1; 10 positions agree with TRBD1. J lost 5 bases, V lost 7 bases, and 10 bases had no gene match. The germline CDR1 and CDR2 sequences are ENHRY and SYGVKD. The CDR3 loop spans 15 amino acids. In nucleotides, the CDR3 is TGTGCCATCACCCCTCGACAGGGGGCAGGTACTGAAGCTTTCTTT. It translates to CAITPRQGAGTEAFF.

J is TRBJ2-3 and V is TRBV7-9; D may be TRBD1 (6 bases). Germline CDR1 is SEHNR and CDR2 is FQNEAQ (reference sequence). The CDR3 sequence is 15 residues long. V dropped 5 bases and J dropped 0 bases, with 12 bases sitting between them. The CDR3 here is CASSNRDTSTDTQYF. CDR3 coding DNA: TGTGCCAGCAGCAACAGGGACACTAGCACAGATACGCAGTATTTT.

This clone was detected only once. The CDR3 protein is CASSLGQGSSYEQYF. The CDR3 region has the DNA TGTGCCAGCAGCTTAGGGCAGGGTAGTTCTTACGAGCAGTACTTC. The V and J genes are TRBV7-2 and TRBJ2-7; a weak D match, TRBD1 (5 bases). The germline gives CDR1 SGHTA, CDR2 FQGNSA. Trimming left V 1 base short and J 4 bases short, with 14 bases between. The CDR3 sequence is 15 residues long.

Written as DNA, the CDR3 is TGCAGCGCCGACTCCTCAGGGGCGGTTAACACTGAAGCTTTCTTT. Amino acids: CSADSSGAVNTEAFF. This sequence joins TRBV29-1 and TRBJ1-1; TRBD1 is a possible D gene (6 bases). The CDR3 has 15 residues. V shed 7 bases and J shed 2 bases, with 20 bases lying between them. The germline gives CDR1 SQVTM, CDR2 ANQGSEA.

This clone was seen only a few times. The chain couples TRBV2 to TRBJ2-6; D is possibly TRBD1 (5 bases). Germline CDR1 SNHLY, CDR2 FYNNEI. The germline V and J ends were trimmed by 4 bases and 0 bases, with 16 bases remaining between them. The CDR3 has 18 residues. CDR3 nucleotides: TGTGCCAGCAGTGCAACAGGTCCCAGTGTCTCTGGGGCCAACGTCCTGACTTTC. This translates into CASSATGPSVSGANVLTF. Together with reference TRBV2 and TRBJ2-6, the CDR3 gives the full variable domain: EPEVTQTPSHQVTQMGQEVILRCVPISNHLYFYWYRQILGQKVEFLVSFYNNEISEKSEIFDDQFSVERPDGSNFTLKIRSTKLEDSAMYFCASSATGPSVSGANVLTFGAGSRLTVL.

V and J are TRBV11-2 and TRBJ2-3; perhaps TRBD1 as D (6 bases). The V and J ends lost 4 bases and 0 bases respectively, with 17 bases between them. The CDR3 covers 17 residues. In germline, CDR1 is SGHAT, CDR2 FQNNGV. The CDR3 bases are TGTGCCAGCAGCTCACTTACAGGGACCCTTAGCACAGATACGCAGTATTTT. Protein: CASSSLTGTLSTDTQYF.

The chain uses TRBV19 and TRBJ2-7, with 12 bases aligning to TRBD2. From germline, CDR1 is LNHDA and CDR2 SQIVND (reference sequence). Trimming took 1 base from V and 3 from J; bases not matched to a gene: 1. The CDR3 is 15 amino acids. The CDR3 spells CASSIALAGGYEQYF. DNA of the CDR3: TGTGCCAGTAGTATAGCACTAGCGGGAGGCTACGAGCAGTACTTC.

This clone was seen once. This sequence joins TRBV7-6 and TRBJ2-3; 8 nucleotides align to TRBD1. J was trimmed by 5 bases and V by 0 bases; bases with no gene match: 7. This CDR3 has 16 residues. Germline V gives CDR1 SGHVS, CDR2 FNYEAQ. For the CDR3, the DNA is TGTGCCAGCAGCTTAGCGGCGGGCAGGGGGCAAGATACGCAGTATTTT. Translation: CASSLAAGRGQDTQYF.

This chain joins TRBV4-3 and TRBJ2-2, with 8 bases identical to TRBD1. CDR1 is LGHNA, CDR2 YSLEER, per germline. V shed 2 bases and J 4 bases; nucleotides not matched to a gene: 9. This CDR3 has 17 amino acids. The CDR3 nucleotides are TGCGCCAGCAGCCAATTTCCGCGGACAGGGATCACCGGGGAGCTGTTTTTT. Translation: CASSQFPRTGITGELFF.

This clone was counted only a few times. The rearrangement links TRBV5-4 to TRBJ2-3, with a weak D call TRBD2 (5 bases). V shed 2 bases and J shed 1 base, with 11 bases lying between them. The CDR3 runs 15 residues. From germline, CDR1 is SGHNT and CDR2 YYREEE (reference sequence). Here the CDR3 reads CASSLDQRGTDTQYF. In DNA, the CDR3 is TGTGCCAGCAGCTTAGACCAGAGGGGCACAGATACGCAGTATTTT. The full variable domain, with the rest looked up from reference TRBV5-4 and TRBJ2-3, is ETGVTQSPTHLIKTRGQQVTLRCSSQSGHNTVSWYQQALGQGPQFIFQYYREEENGRGNFPPRFSGLQFPNYSSELNVNALELDDSALYLCASSLDQRGTDTQYFGPGTRLTVL.

This chain joins TRBV30 and TRBJ2-5, with D possibly TRBD1 on 6 matching bases. This CDR3 has 13 residues. The germline V gene has CDR1 GTSNPN and CDR2 SVGIG (reference sequence). Trimming removed 3 bases at V and 11 bases at J, with 19 bases between. The CDR3 loop reads CAWSSDSPREQYF. For the CDR3, the DNA is TGTGCCTGGAGCTCGGACAGCCCCAGGGAGCAGTACTTC.

The genes are TRBV7-6 and TRBJ2-7, with D maybe TRBD2 (6 bases). Germline-derived CDR1 and CDR2 are SGHVS and FNYEAQ. Trimming stripped 1 base from V and 1 base from J, with 14 bases between. The CDR3 has 16 amino acids. The CDR3 sequence: CASSLGGEAGSYEQYF. The CDR3 bases are TGTGCCAGCAGCTTAGGAGGGGAGGCGGGATCCTACGAGCAGTACTTC. Looking up the rest from reference TRBV7-6 and TRBJ2-7 gives the full variable domain: GAGVSQSPRYKVTKRGQDVALRCDPISGHVSLYWYRQALGQGPEFLTYFNYEAQQDKSGLPNDRFSAERPEGSISTLTIQRTEQRDSAMYRCASSLGGEAGSYEQYFGPGTRLTVT.

This sequence joins TRBV5-6 and TRBJ2-3; unclear D gene. Germline-derived CDR1 and CDR2 are SGHDT and YYEEEE. Trimming removed 0 bases at V and 6 bases at J, with 8 bases between. The CDR3 is 13 residues long. In nucleotides, the CDR3 is TGTGCCAGCAGCTTGGTGCGCGCGGATACGCAGTATTTT. Translated: CASSLVRADTQYF. Looking up the rest from reference TRBV5-6 and TRBJ2-3 gives the full variable domain: DAGVTQSPTHLIKTRGQQVTLRCSPKSGHDTVSWYQQALGQGPQFIFQYYEEEERQRGNFPDRFSGHQFPNYSSELNVNALLLGDSALYLCASSLVRADTQYFGPGTRLTVL.

This clone was recorded only once. The rearrangement links TRBV19 to TRBJ1-1; a possible D gene is TRBD1 (5 bases). The CDR3 has 11 residues. V lost 3 bases, J lost 9 bases, and 8 bases lay in between. The germline V gene has CDR1 LNHDA and CDR2 SQIVND (reference sequence). CDR3 nucleotide sequence: TGTGCCAGTAGTATTGACAGAAAAGCTTTCTTT. Translation: CASSIDRKAFF. Complete variable domain (other parts from reference TRBV19 and TRBJ1-1): DGGITQSPKYLFRKEGQNVTLSCEQNLNHDAMYWYRQDPGQGLRLIYYSQIVNDFQKGDIAEGYSVSREKKESFPLTVTSAQKNPTAFYLCASSIDRKAFFGQGTRLTVV.

This chain uses TRBV2 with TRBJ2-3; D possibly corresponds to TRBD2 (5 bases). The CDR3 runs 15 residues. The germline V gene encodes CDR1 SNHLY and CDR2 FYNNEI. V was pared by 6 bases and J by 1 base, with 14 bases between. As DNA, the CDR3 is TGTGCCAGCAGGGCTAGCTCATTAGGCACAGATACGCAGTATTTT. It specifies CASRASSLGTDTQYF.

The chain joins TRBV5-6 to TRBJ1-2; D is undetermined. Trimming pared 2 bases from V and 0 bases from J, leaving 11 bases between. The CDR3 runs 15 residues. Germline CDR1 and CDR2: SGHDT and YYEEEE. CDR3 in amino acids: CASSFRGDANYGYTF. DNA of the CDR3: TGTGCCAGCAGCTTTCGCGGAGATGCTAACTATGGCTACACCTTC. Full variable domain (rest looked up from reference TRBV5-6 and TRBJ1-2): DAGVTQSPTHLIKTRGQQVTLRCSPKSGHDTVSWYQQALGQGPQFIFQYYEEEERQRGNFPDRFSGHQFPNYSSELNVNALLLGDSALYLCASSFRGDANYGYTFGSGTRLTVV.

The chain employs TRBV7-9 and TRBJ2-3; 7 positions match TRBD1. V lost 5 bases and J lost 2; bases outside the gene matches: 10. CDR3 size: 16 residues. Germline lookup yields CDR1 SEHNR and CDR2 FQNEAQ (reference sequence). The CDR3 DNA reads as TGTGCCAGCAGCCCCCCAGGACAGGAGGCCACAGATACGCAGTATTTT. This translates into CASSPPGQEATDTQYF.

The chain employs TRBV5-1 and TRBJ2-7; TRBD1 aligns across 8 bases. The CDR3 sequence is 13 residues long. Germline-derived CDR1 and CDR2 are SGHRS and YFSETQ. Trimming cost V 5 bases and J 7 bases; bases outside gene matches: 8. CDR3 sequence (DNA): TGCGCCAGCAGAGATCAGGGGGCGTTTGAGCAGTACTTC. It specifies CASRDQGAFEQYF.